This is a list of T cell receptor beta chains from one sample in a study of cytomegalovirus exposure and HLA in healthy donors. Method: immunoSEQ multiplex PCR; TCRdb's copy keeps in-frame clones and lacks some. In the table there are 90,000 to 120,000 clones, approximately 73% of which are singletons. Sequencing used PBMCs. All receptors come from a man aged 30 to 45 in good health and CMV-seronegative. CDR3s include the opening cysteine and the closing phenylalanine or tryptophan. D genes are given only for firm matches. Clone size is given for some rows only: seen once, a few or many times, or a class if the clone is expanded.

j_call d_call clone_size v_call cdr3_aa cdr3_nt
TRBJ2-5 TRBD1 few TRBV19 CASSTWTGGVETQYF TGTGCCAGTAGTACCTGGACAGGGGGCGTCGAGACCCAGTACTTC
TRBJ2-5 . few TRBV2 CASRYLADETQYF TGTGCCAGCAGGTATCTAGCAGATGAGACCCAGTACTTC
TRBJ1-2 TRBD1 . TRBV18 CASSPTGSVSTYGYTF TGTGCCAGCTCACCGACAGGGTCCGTGTCTACCTATGGCTACACCTTC
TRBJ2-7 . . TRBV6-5 CASSYGAGEQYF TGTGCCAGCAGTTACGGGGCCGGTGAGCAGTACTTC
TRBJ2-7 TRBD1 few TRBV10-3 CAISRTGSSYEQYF TGTGCCATCAGTCGGACAGGAAGCTCCTACGAGCAGTACTTC
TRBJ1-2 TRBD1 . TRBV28 CASSRTGDYGYTF TGTGCCAGCAGCCGGACAGGCGACTATGGCTACACCTTC
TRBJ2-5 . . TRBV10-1 CASSLGSYSSPGETQYF TGCGCCAGCAGTTTAGGTTCGTACAGTTCGCCTGGGGAGACCCAGTACTTC
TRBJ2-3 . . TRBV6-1 CASSEAGVDSDTQYF TGTGCCAGCAGTGAAGCAGGGGTGGATTCAGATACGCAGTATTTT
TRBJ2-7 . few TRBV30 CAWRPGHYEQYF TGTGCCTGGAGACCGGGACATTACGAGCAGTACTTC
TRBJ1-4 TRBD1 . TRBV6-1 CASSTRTGGDQKLFF TGTGCCAGCAGTACCCGGACAGGGGGTGATCAAAAACTGTTTTTT
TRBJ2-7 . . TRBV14 CASSQTKGEYEQYF TGTGCCAGCAGCCAAACAAAGGGGGAATACGAGCAGTACTTC
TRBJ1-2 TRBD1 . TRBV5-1 CASSLALGTDGYTF TGCGCCAGCAGCTTGGCTTTGGGGACAGATGGCTACACCTTC
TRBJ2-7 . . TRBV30 CAWNSPLYEQYF TGTGCCTGGAACAGCCCACTCTACGAGCAGTACTTC
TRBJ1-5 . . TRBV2 CASSVYSNQPQHF TGTGCCAGCAGTGTTTACAGTAATCAGCCCCAGCATTTT